Below are 28 T cell receptor beta chains sequenced from a single sample in a study of circulating and synovial CD4+ cells in juvenile arthritis. TCRdb's copy holds only in-frame clones and misses some; the assay was immunoSEQ multiplex PCR. The repertoire has about 36,000 clones, approximately 94% of them found once; the top ten carry approximately 0.7%. Specimen: CD4+ T cells from blood. These receptors originate from a human donor with juvenile idiopathic arthritis.

This clone has just a few counts. The chain has TRBV11-2 and TRBJ2-1, with 8 bases fitting TRBD1. Germline lookup yields CDR1 SGHAT and CDR2 FQNNGV. V was clipped by 0 bases and J by 9 bases; unmatched bases: 10. There are 16 residues in the CDR3. The CDR3 nucleotides are TGTGCCAGCAGCTTAGATTGGGGTGCAGGGGGCGGTGAGCAGTTCTTC. Amino acids: CASSLDWGAGGGEQFF.

The chain joins TRBV6-6 to TRBJ2-7, with 7 bases aligning to TRBD1. The CDR3 sequence is 15 residues long. The V gene's germline CDR1 is MNHNY and CDR2 SVGAGI (reference sequence). J was trimmed by 0 bases and V by 3 bases; bases with no gene match: 5. The CDR3 DNA reads TGTGCCAGCAGTTATAGGACAGGCCTCTCCTACGAGCAGTACTTC. Translation gives CASSYRTGLSYEQYF.

The chain uses TRBV11-2 and TRBJ2-3; 16 nucleotides match TRBD2. Germline CDR1 SGHAT, CDR2 FQNNGV. V lost 5 bases to trimming and J lost 5 bases; unmatched junction nucleotides: 13. The CDR3 has 19 residues. The CDR3 protein is CASSKKPGLAGGPRDTQYF. The CDR3 nucleotides are TGTGCCAGCAGCAAGAAGCCGGGACTAGCGGGGGGGCCGAGAGATACGCAGTATTTT.

This clone was seen only a few times. This chain uses TRBV4-3 with TRBJ1-4; D might be TRBD1 (6 bases). The CDR3 runs 15 residues. Germline V gives CDR1 LGHNA, CDR2 YSLEER. Deletions cut 0 bases from V and 4 bases from J, with 9 bases between. CDR3 DNA: TGCGCCAGCAGCCAAGACACAGGGAGTAATGAAAAACTGTTTTTT. Translation gives CASSQDTGSNEKLFF.

This clone was detected once. V and J are TRBV29-1 and TRBJ1-2, with 7 bases aligning to TRBD1. The CDR3 sequence is 15 residues long. V lost 3 bases, J lost 2 bases, and 9 bases stayed unmatched. The germline CDR1 and CDR2 sequences are SQVTM and ANQGSEA. Here the CDR3 DNA reads TGCAGCGTTGACCCCAGGAGACAGGGAAACTATGGCTACACCTTC. Protein: CSVDPRRQGNYGYTF. The complete variable domain, with remaining parts taken from reference TRBV29-1 and TRBJ1-2, reads SAVISQKPSRDICQRGTSLTIQCQVDSQVTMMFWYRQQPGQSLTLIATANQGSEATYESGFVIDKFPISRPNLTFSTLTVSNMSPEDSSIYLCSVDPRRQGNYGYTFGSGTRLTVV.

The chain couples TRBV5-1 to TRBJ2-5; tentatively, D is TRBD1 (6 bases). The CDR3 runs to 13 residues. Germline CDR1 SGHRS, CDR2 YFSETQ. The germline V and J ends were trimmed by 3 bases and 5 bases, with 11 bases remaining between them. CDR3 sequence (DNA): TGCGCCAGCAGCTCCCAGGGGTCCGAGACCCAGTACTTC. This codes for CASSSQGSETQYF.

V usage is TRBV7-8 and J usage is TRBJ1-5; D unclear. The V end was cut by 4 bases, the J end by 2 bases, with 18 bases between. CDR1 is SGHVS and CDR2 is FQNEAQ in the germline V gene. The CDR3 runs 17 residues. The CDR3 sequence is CASSSRETGWGNQPQHF. The CDR3 bases are TGTGCCAGCAGCTCGAGAGAAACGGGGTGGGGCAATCAGCCCCAGCATTTT.

The chain is built from TRBV5-4 and TRBJ2-7; 13 nucleotides match TRBD2. The ends lost 4 bases at V and 4 bases at J; junction bases unmatched: 2. The germline V gene has CDR1 SGHNT and CDR2 YYREEE (reference sequence). This CDR3 has 14 residues. CDR3 sequence reads: CASSQTSGRYEQYF. The CDR3 region has the DNA TGTGCCAGCAGCCAGACTAGCGGGAGGTACGAGCAGTACTTC.

This rearrangement joins TRBV23-1 to TRBJ2-7, with TRBD1 as a possible D gene (5 bases). TRBV23-1 is assigned to the ORF class and has an uncertain function. The CDR3 spans 17 residues. Trimming took off 4 bases at V and 2 bases at J, with 21 bases between the two ends. The CDR3 DNA sequence: TGCGCCAGCAGTCTTTTTCAGGGCCGCCCCAGGGCCTACGAGCAGTACTTC. Encoded protein: CASSLFQGRPRAYEQYF.

The chain recombines TRBV21-1 with TRBJ2-3; the table calls TRBD1, which could not be checked here. TRBV21-1 is a pseudogene. This CDR3 region has 16 residues. The chain's CDR3 is CASSKASQVSTDTQYF. The CDR3 bases are TGTGCCAGCAGCAAAGCCTCACAGGTTAGCACAGATACGCAGTATTTT.

This chain uses TRBV11-2 with TRBJ2-1; TRBD2 agrees at 10 bases. The CDR3 consists of 15 residues. The germline CDR1 and CDR2 sequences are SGHAT and FQNNGV. V was clipped by 4 bases and J by 4 bases; unmatched bases: 4. The CDR3 region is CASSSLAGEYNEQFF. CDR3 DNA: TGTGCCAGCAGCTCCCTAGCGGGGGAATACAATGAGCAGTTCTTC.

About this clone: The same CDR3 arises from other DNA sequences in this sample as well. The V call is TRBV5-4, the J call TRBJ1-6, with D possibly TRBD1 on 5 matching bases. This CDR3 comprises 15 residues. Trimming stripped 2 bases from V and 5 bases from J, with 11 bases between. Per the germline V gene, CDR1 is SGHNT and CDR2 is YYREEE (reference sequence). The chain's CDR3 is CASSFFDRDNSPLHF. CDR3 DNA sequence: TGTGCCAGCAGCTTCTTTGACAGAGATAATTCACCCCTCCACTTT.

V and J are TRBV19 and TRBJ2-2, with 11 bases fitting TRBD2. The CDR3 runs to 14 residues. Germline-derived CDR1 and CDR2 are LNHDA and SQIVND (reference sequence). The ends lost 7 bases at V and 7 bases at J; junction bases unmatched: 5. The CDR3 nucleotides are TGTGCCAGTACCTTGACTAGCGGGGTCGGGGAGCTGTTTTTT. Its protein is CASTLTSGVGELFF.

This clone was seen just once. This chain joins TRBV4-2 and TRBJ2-3; possibly TRBD2 for D (5 bases). From germline, CDR1 is LGHNA and CDR2 YNFKEQ. The ends were cut back, 3 bases at V and 1 base at J, with 17 bases in the middle. The length of the CDR3 is 17 residues. The CDR3 nucleotides are TGTGCCAGCAGCCAGGGCTTCGGGCTAGCTGGCACAGATACGCAGTATTTT. Protein sequence: CASSQGFGLAGTDTQYF.

The chain couples TRBV20-1 to TRBJ1-2, with D unresolved. V lost 5 bases to trimming and J lost 7 bases, with 11 bases between them. Germline CDR1 and CDR2: DFQATT and SNEGSKA (reference sequence). CDR3 length: 11 amino acids. This chain's CDR3 is CSASSEGGYTF. The CDR3 DNA reads as TGCAGTGCTTCATCGGAGGGTGGCTACACCTTC.

The gene calls are TRBV7-9 and TRBJ1-4, with 7 bases aligning to TRBD1. This CDR3 has 16 amino acids. V was pared by 5 bases and J by 3 bases, with 9 bases of the junction left unmatched. CDR1 is SEHNR and CDR2 is FQNEAQ in the germline V gene (reference sequence). CDR3 coding DNA: TGTGCCAGCAGCACAGGGGCTGGGCTGGCTAATGAAAAACTGTTTTTT. Its protein is CASSTGAGLANEKLFF.

J is TRBJ2-5 and V is TRBV19; 8 nucleotides agree with TRBD1. CDR1 and CDR2 from the germline V gene are LNHDA and SQIVND (reference sequence). J was trimmed by 4 bases and V by 3 bases; bases with no gene match: 4. CDR3 length equals 14 residues. CDR3 sequence (DNA): TGTGCCAGTAGTATCGGACAGGGAGGAGAGACCCAGTACTTC. It codes for CASSIGQGGETQYF.

This chain connects TRBV5-1 to TRBJ2-5, with 7 nucleotides matching TRBD1. The germline V gene encodes CDR1 SGHRS and CDR2 YFSETQ. V shed 0 bases and J 2 bases; nucleotides not matched to a gene: 4. This CDR3 is 15 amino acids long. CDR3 DNA sequence: TGCGCCAGCAGCTTGGGGGGGACAGTACAAGAGACCCAGTACTTC. As protein: CASSLGGTVQETQYF.

This clone was detected once. V is TRBV19 and J is TRBJ1-1, with unresolved D. Trimming removed 3 bases at V and 4 bases at J, with 12 bases between. Germline lookup yields CDR1 LNHDA and CDR2 SQIVND (reference sequence). This CDR3 is built from 14 residues. CDR3 coding DNA: TGTGCCAGTAGTATTAACGGCGGCGGCACTGAAGCTTTCTTT. Translated: CASSINGGGTEAFF.

The chain recombines TRBV28 with TRBJ1-4, with 9 bases matching TRBD1. The V and J ends lost 8 bases and 10 bases, in that order; junction bases with no gene match: 11. Germline-derived CDR1 and CDR2 are MDHEN and SYDVKM. This CDR3 has 14 residues. The CDR3 DNA reads as TGTGCCAGCCGGGGACAGGGCCTAAAGGGAAAACTGTTTTTT. Translation: CASRGQGLKGKLFF.

The chain has TRBV9 and TRBJ2-7; no clear D. V lost 0 bases to trimming and J lost 0 bases, with 7 bases between them. The CDR3 totals 14 residues. The germline gives CDR1 SGDLS, CDR2 YYNGEE. The CDR3 here is CASSVASTSYEQYF. The CDR3 DNA reads TGTGCCAGCAGCGTAGCTAGTACCTCCTACGAGCAGTACTTC.

Only one count was recorded for this clone. The chain uses TRBV6-5 and TRBJ2-7, with a possible D match to TRBD1 (6 bases). CDR1 is MNHEY and CDR2 is SVGAGI in the germline V gene. This CDR3 spans 14 amino acids. Trimming took off 5 bases at V and 3 bases at J, with 14 bases between the two ends. CDR3 coding DNA: TGTGCCAGCAGTCGTTACAGGGAAAACTACGAGCAGTACTTC. Protein product: CASSRYRENYEQYF.

The chain recombines TRBV19 with TRBJ2-5; 8 bases agree with TRBD2. Trimming at V came to 1 base and at J to 5 bases, leaving 6 bases not matched to a gene. CDR1 and CDR2 (germline): LNHDA, SQIVND (reference sequence). The CDR3 is 15 residues long. The CDR3 loop is CASSIAGGAWETQYF. DNA of the CDR3: TGTGCCAGTAGTATAGCGGGGGGGGCCTGGGAGACCCAGTACTTC.

A single count supports this clone. The J gene is TRBJ1-5, the V gene TRBV10-3; TRBD1 might be the D (5 bases). This CDR3 has 15 amino acids. With 10 bases removed from V and 5 bases from J, the gap between germline ends came to 21 bases. Germline V gives CDR1 ENHRY, CDR2 SYGVKD. CDR3 in DNA: TGTGCCACCGGCGGCGAATACCTAGGGGATCAGCCCCAGCATTTT. This translates into CATGGEYLGDQPQHF.

The CDR3: CASSPRPRVEYNNQPQHF. The CDR3 DNA is TGTGCCAGCTCACCACGGCCCAGGGTAGAATATAACAATCAGCCCCAGCATTTT. J is TRBJ1-5 and V is TRBV18; D possibly corresponds to TRBD1 (5 bases). V lost 1 base, J lost 3 bases, and 19 bases lay in between. The CDR3 consists of 18 residues. The V gene's germline CDR1 is KGHSH and CDR2 LQKENI.

This chain links TRBV9 with TRBJ1-6; the match to TRBD1 covers 9 bases. Germline assignment: CDR1 SGDLS and CDR2 YYNGEE. This CDR3 has 16 amino acids. Germline trimming cut 3 bases from V and 6 bases from J; bases unmatched to any gene: 7. The CDR3 nucleotides are TGTGCCAGCAGCGCCCAACCGGGACAGGGTAATTCACCCCTCCACTTT. As protein: CASSAQPGQGNSPLHF.

V is TRBV2 and J is TRBJ1-5; D may be TRBD1 (6 bases). V was shortened by 6 bases and J by 5 bases, with 17 bases between the two germline ends. Germline values: CDR1 SNHLY, CDR2 FYNNEI. The CDR3 is made up of 15 amino acids. In DNA, the CDR3 is TGTGCCAGCAGCAACAGGGCAAGAGGGTATCAGCCCCAGCATTTT. It encodes CASSNRARGYQPQHF.

The chain carries TRBV6-5 and TRBJ2-5; 7 nucleotides line up with TRBD1. Trimming cost V 4 bases and J 5 bases; bases outside gene matches: 7. CDR1 and CDR2 from the germline V gene are MNHEY and SVGAGI. The CDR3 totals 14 residues. The CDR3 loop reads CASSFHRGRETQYF. CDR3 coding DNA: TGTGCCAGCAGTTTCCACAGGGGTCGGGAGACCCAGTACTTC.